This TCR beta chain was retrieved from a study of type 1 regulatory T cells. This clonotype showed up just a few times. No antigen is known for it. The J segment lost 3 bases and the V segment lost 5 bases, leaving 6 bases of the junction unmatched. The CDR3 sequence is 13 residues long. Germline loops: CDR1 SQVTM, CDR2 ANQGSEA. From the reads, TCRdb called clonotypes with MiXCR, one entry per CDR3 protein. The repertoire holds roughly 68,000 distinct CDR3 sequences, with roughly three fifths as singletons. The clonotype comes from a human donor in good health. The sample was cultured T cells, either the whole culture or a sorted T cell fraction (not recorded which). Subset reported: Tr1-enriched cell product generated in vitro against host alloantigens. The genes are TRBV29-1 and TRBJ2-7; 8 positions match TRBD1. CDR3 sequence reads: CSVKRTGIYEQYF. In DNA form, the CDR3 reads TGCAGCGTTAAGCGGACAGGGATCTACGAGCAGTACTTC.